Listed here are 3 T cell receptor delta chains from one sample, sequenced in a study of Vγ9Vδ2 T cells in congenital toxoplasmosis. cDNA was made by template-switch reverse transcription with TRGC- and TRDC-specific primers in one tube. The TRGC primer was designed to target TRGC1 and TRGC2 alike. TCRdb reprocessed the reads using CATT. Of several hundred delta-chain clones in the sample, about 54% were seen once. The sample comprised gamma-delta T cells from blood. The receptors originated from a child under 10 years old born to a mother with Toxoplasma gondii infection during pregnancy, either congenitally infected or uninfected (not recorded which).

This clone was found a few times. The likely explanation is a read error, given a far larger clone one base away. This sequence joins TRDV1 and TRDJ1; 9 positions agree with TRDD3. The CDR3 extends over 17 amino acids. CDR1 and CDR2 from the germline V gene are TSWWSYY and QGS. The V gene end was trimmed by 2 bases and the J gene end by 7 bases; junction bases not matched to a gene: 14. CDR3 nucleotides: TGTGCTCTTGGGGAAAGCTACAGTACTGGGGGAGTGATTAAACTCATCTTT. As protein: CALGESYSTGGVIKLIF.

Comment on this clone: This likely traces to a read error, being one base from a far larger clone. This sample also contains other DNA sequences that code for the same CDR3. No J gene was assigned, while the V gene was called as TRDV3; the table assigns TRDD3, which was not confirmed against the DNA. The CDR3 length is 17 residues. Germline assignment: CDR1 TVYSNPD and CDR2 GDNSRS (reference sequence). CDR3 nucleotide sequence: TGTGCCTTCCACCACCTTACGGGGGATACGCGTACCGATAAACTTATCTTT. Translating gives CAFHHLTGDTRTDKLIF.

Points on this clone: This is likely an artifact of a read error, given a far larger clone one base away. Other DNA sequences in the sample encode the same CDR3. The chain carries TRDV2 and TRDJ1, with 10 nucleotides matching TRDD3. Because TCRdb records no J gene, it was assigned here through a match of the DNA to germline. Germline lookup yields CDR1 GEAIGNYY and CDR2 EKD. J lost 4 bases, V lost 3 bases, and 16 bases had no gene match. There are 18 residues in the CDR3. This CDR3 is CACDLLRWGITSHDKLIF. CDR3 DNA: TGTGCCTGTGACCTTCTCCGCTGGGGGATAACTTCCCACGATAAACTCATCTTT.